A selection of T cell receptor beta chains follows, all from one sample in a study of T cells in Graves' hyperthyroidism and ophthalmopathy. TCRdb processed the multiplex PCR reads anew with MiXCR; each CDR3 protein has one entry. The sample holds some 360,000 distinct CDR3 sequences, around a sixth seen once. Material for sequencing was blood. These receptors all come from a woman in her thirties or forties with Graves' ophthalmopathy. CDR3s include the opening cysteine and the closing phenylalanine or tryptophan. Fields, in order: V gene, CDR3 protein.

v_call: TRBV19
cdr3_aa: CASTIDPGSNTGELFF

v_call: TRBV7-2
cdr3_aa: CASSLVDDQPLHF

v_call: TRBV11-2
cdr3_aa: CASSPGPFDRDDEQYF

v_call: TRBV29-1
cdr3_aa: CSVSGQGGYGYTF

v_call: TRBV6-1
cdr3_aa: CASIGDTVYSPLHF

v_call: TRBV6-1
cdr3_aa: CASSRQTSYSTDTQYF

v_call: TRBV6-2/TRBV6-3
cdr3_aa: CASSYGNRWEALQYEQYF

v_call: TRBV6-1
cdr3_aa: CASSDSSGHEQYF

v_call: TRBV4-2
cdr3_aa: CASSQEGGQSHYGYTF

v_call: TRBV29-1
cdr3_aa: CSVESVAASTDTQYF

v_call: TRBV30
cdr3_aa: CAWTQFQGVSEAFF

v_call: TRBV4-2
cdr3_aa: CASSPSGRGAVYNEQFF

v_call: TRBV20-1
cdr3_aa: CSVPSGAMETQYF

v_call: TRBV6-5
cdr3_aa: CASHGGDRANQPQHF

v_call: TRBV6-2/TRBV6-3
cdr3_aa: CASSETGLYEQYF

v_call: TRBV7-2
cdr3_aa: CASSAFLGETQYF

v_call: TRBV4-1
cdr3_aa: CASSQDNQGLYEQYF

v_call: TRBV5-1
cdr3_aa: CASRQESSGNTIYF

v_call: TRBV12-3/TRBV12-4
cdr3_aa: CASSLPPPRVAGGSTDTQYF

v_call: TRBV10-3
cdr3_aa: CAISSGTGLDEQYF

v_call: TRBV29-1
cdr3_aa: CSVVVIGNEQYF

v_call: TRBV28
cdr3_aa: CASSPLTGLGGNTIYF

v_call: TRBV20-1
cdr3_aa: CSAFLGVGTDTQYF

v_call: TRBV20-1
cdr3_aa: CSVTSGSRGGELFF

v_call: TRBV6-1
cdr3_aa: CASSTHRGYEQFF

v_call: TRBV18
cdr3_aa: CASSPRDTIPEETQHF

v_call: TRBV5-1
cdr3_aa: CASSPDPWSNQPQHF

v_call: TRBV27
cdr3_aa: CASRTGTTNTEAFF

v_call: TRBV11-2
cdr3_aa: CASSLSESQYF

v_call: TRBV6-5
cdr3_aa: CASSLPGTGVNEQYF

v_call: TRBV10-3
cdr3_aa: CAISESQGYGYTF

v_call: TRBV12-3/TRBV12-4
cdr3_aa: CASSLRLSAYGYTF

v_call: TRBV12-5
cdr3_aa: CASGRPALYQETQYF

v_call: TRBV5-8
cdr3_aa: CASTQGGLLNTEAFF

v_call: TRBV28
cdr3_aa: CASNALGGELYGYTF

v_call: TRBV10-3
cdr3_aa: CAISEGSAGPTLGEQYF

v_call: TRBV28
cdr3_aa: CASSLLTERPYF

v_call: TRBV4-1
cdr3_aa: CASSPGSGSYEQYF

v_call: TRBV12-3/TRBV12-4
cdr3_aa: CASSSGSRQETQYF

v_call: TRBV30
cdr3_aa: CASDRGSNTEAFF

v_call: TRBV6-5
cdr3_aa: CASSYSIATNTGELFF

v_call: TRBV27
cdr3_aa: CASSLTGRRNQPQHF

v_call: TRBV20-1
cdr3_aa: CSARETGDGYTF

v_call: TRBV9
cdr3_aa: CASSEQGATWYGYTF

v_call: TRBV3-1
cdr3_aa: CASTEWGATGELFF

v_call: TRBV6-2/TRBV6-3
cdr3_aa: CASEPGGRQPQPF

v_call: TRBV6-1
cdr3_aa: CASSEAGRLPGGYTF

v_call: TRBV12-3/TRBV12-4
cdr3_aa: CASRPDRGRHYGYTF

v_call: TRBV15
cdr3_aa: CATSRAFRSNYGYTF

v_call: TRBV6-4
cdr3_aa: CASRKGKAQHF

v_call: TRBV13
cdr3_aa: CASSLENQETQYF

v_call: TRBV20-1
cdr3_aa: CSAAGLAGVETQYF

v_call: TRBV6-1
cdr3_aa: CASSRTGGFGYTF